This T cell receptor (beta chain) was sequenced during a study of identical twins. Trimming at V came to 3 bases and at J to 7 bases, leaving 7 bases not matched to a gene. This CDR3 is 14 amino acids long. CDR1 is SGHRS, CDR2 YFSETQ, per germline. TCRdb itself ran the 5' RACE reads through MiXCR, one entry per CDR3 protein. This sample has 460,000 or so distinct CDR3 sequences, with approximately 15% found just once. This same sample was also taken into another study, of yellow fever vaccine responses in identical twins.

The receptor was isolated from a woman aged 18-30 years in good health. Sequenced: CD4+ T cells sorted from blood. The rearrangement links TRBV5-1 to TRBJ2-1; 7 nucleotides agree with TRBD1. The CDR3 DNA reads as TGCGCCAGCAGCTCGGGACAGAAATTAAATGAGCAGTTCTTC. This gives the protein CASSSGQKLNEQFF.